This record looks at one T cell receptor beta chain sequence and its context. In its sample, this clone was seen once. It has no known antigen specificity. No clone much larger than this one lies a single base away; base qualities are absent. The time point label here, explained by the study, means: about 28 days (+/-7) after the second vaccine dose. Because spike-specific TCR depth and breadth did not differ between the two schedules, AZD1222 recipients who got a second dose at roughly 4 weeks were pooled with those who got a second dose at roughly 12 weeks. Samples from vaccinated people were obtained from the UK trials COV001 and COV002, which included a single-blind randomized controlled phase 2/3 trial of AZD1222 (ChAdOx1 nCoV-19) in healthy adults. For TCRbeta chain sequencing, PBMC samples were collected from trial participants at day 0 and at day 28 after the second dose. The sample is drawn from a study of T cell responses to AZD1222 COVID-19 vaccine (dated by TCRdb to about 2021). Turning to the overall study: TCR sequencing covered some 250 trial participants: 200 to 210 given two doses of AZD1222 and around 26 given two doses of MenACWY control vaccine. Enrollment into the trials was organized by age into subgroups of 18-55, 56-69 and 70-plus years, and those subgroups contained roughly 150, 30 and 60 TCR-sequenced participants, respectively. The paper's findings and limits, for the study overall: Conclusions about previously exposed vaccinees are limited, since just five or six AZD1222 recipients were seropositive for SARS-CoV-2 at baseline. Because no day 14 peak-response samples were available, repertoires were characterized only after the peak T cell response. After two AZD1222 doses, spike-specific TCR breadth and depth were significantly higher than at day 0 and than in MenACWY recipients. Reportedly, close to half of the unique spike-specific TCRs recognized epitopes lying outside the regions that are mutated in the B.1.351 and B.1.1.7 variants. Vaccine-associated CD4 TCRs spanned the whole spike protein, with dominant responses in regions 160-218 and 743-854. The 56-69-year group was small, and its depth increase did not reach significance, likely because of low power. Participants were mostly white British, with more females than males. The authors suggested clonal diversity may have been underestimated.

The CDR3 regions of human TCRbeta chains were analyzed by immunosequencing. In the authors' own workflow: Repertoire TCRs were checked for matches against a reference library of SARS-CoV-2-specific TCRs that had been generated using the MIRA antigen-specificity platform. Breadth meant the fraction of unique TCRs that were SARS-CoV-2-associated, whereas depth meant the fraction of total T cells that were SARS-CoV-2-associated. Using the MIRA data, each spike-specific TCR was assigned both to the spike region to which the TCR was reactive and to a CD4 or CD8 class. Log10-transformed breadth and depth values were compared by one-way ANOVA with Sidak's multiple comparisons tests. TCRdb carries this immuneACCESS record with in-frame sequences only. Its versions omit some clonotypes, under half of them owing to an unresolved V gene in the studies checked, with the rest unexplained. V and J calls and clone size are those listed in that table; D and trimming were worked out from the DNA. The table for this sample lists tens of thousands of clones; approximately 92% of them were counted only once. The ten biggest clones cover 6.1% of the sample.

Trimmed from V: 6 bases; trimmed from J: 6 bases; junction bases lacking a gene match: 10. The CDR3 holds 15 amino acids from the cysteine to the phenylalanine. The entry retains the CDR3 DNA only, 45 bases that are in frame from base 1. The germline V gene gives CDR1 as SGDLS and CDR2 as YYNGEE. The sequence is built from TRBV9 and TRBJ2-1; 9 bases in the middle match TRBD2. The sample here was peripheral blood, taken 28 days after the second AZD1222 dose. This TCR was recovered from an adult who received the AZD1222 COVID-19 vaccine. The CDR3 protein sequence reads: CASTRRGGLGNEQFF. The DNA sequence is as follows: TGTGCCAGCACGCGGCGGGGGGGCCTTGGCAATGAGCAGTTCTTC.